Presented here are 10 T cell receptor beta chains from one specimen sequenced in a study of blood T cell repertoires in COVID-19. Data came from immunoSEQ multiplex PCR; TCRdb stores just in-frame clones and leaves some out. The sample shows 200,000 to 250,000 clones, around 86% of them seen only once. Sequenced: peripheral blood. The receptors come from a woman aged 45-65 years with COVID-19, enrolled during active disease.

The CDR3 here is CASSSSGAGQGFTGAFF. The CDR3 region has the DNA TGTGCCAGCAGCTCCAGCGGGGCCGGACAGGGCTTCACGGGGGCTTTCTTT. This chain joins TRBV7-9 and TRBJ1-1; 8 bases align to TRBD1. Germline-derived CDR1 and CDR2 are SEHNR and FQNEAQ (reference sequence). V was clipped by 4 bases and J by 11 bases; unmatched bases: 21. The CDR3 runs to 17 residues.

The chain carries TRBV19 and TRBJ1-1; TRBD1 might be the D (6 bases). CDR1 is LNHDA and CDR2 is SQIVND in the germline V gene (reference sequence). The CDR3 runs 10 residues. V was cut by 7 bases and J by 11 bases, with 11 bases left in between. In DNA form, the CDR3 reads TGTGCCAGTAAACAGGGTACGGCTTTCTTT. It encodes CASKQGTAFF.

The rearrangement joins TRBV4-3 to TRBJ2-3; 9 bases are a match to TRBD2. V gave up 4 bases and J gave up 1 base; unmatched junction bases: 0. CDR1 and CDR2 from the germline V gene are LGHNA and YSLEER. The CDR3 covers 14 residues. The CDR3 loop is CASSPSGGTDTQYF. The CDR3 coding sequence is TGCGCCAGCAGCCCTAGCGGGGGCACAGATACGCAGTATTTT.

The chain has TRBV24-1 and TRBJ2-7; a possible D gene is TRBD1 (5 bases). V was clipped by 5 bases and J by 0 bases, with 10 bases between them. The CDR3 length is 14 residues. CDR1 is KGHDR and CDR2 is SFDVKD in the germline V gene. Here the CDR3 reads CATSGRVSSYEQYV. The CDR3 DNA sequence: TGTGCCACCAGTGGCAGGGTAAGCTCCTACGAGCAGTACGTC.

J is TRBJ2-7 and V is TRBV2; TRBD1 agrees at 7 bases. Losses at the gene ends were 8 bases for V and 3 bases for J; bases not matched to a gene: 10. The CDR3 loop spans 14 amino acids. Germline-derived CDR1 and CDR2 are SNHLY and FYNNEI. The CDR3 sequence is CASRRQGIGYEQYV. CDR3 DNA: TGTGCCAGCCGTCGACAGGGCATTGGCTACGAGCAGTACGTC.

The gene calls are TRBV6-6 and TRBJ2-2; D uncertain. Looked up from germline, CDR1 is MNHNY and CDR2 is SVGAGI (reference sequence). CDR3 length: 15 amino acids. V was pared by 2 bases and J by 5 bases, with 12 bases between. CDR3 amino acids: CASSYGPATTGELFF. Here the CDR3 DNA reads TGTGCCAGCAGTTACGGGCCAGCCACTACCGGGGAGCTGTTTTTT.

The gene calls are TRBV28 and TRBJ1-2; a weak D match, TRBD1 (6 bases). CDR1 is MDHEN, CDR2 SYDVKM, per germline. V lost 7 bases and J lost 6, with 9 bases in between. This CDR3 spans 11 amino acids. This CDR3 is CASTGQHGYTF. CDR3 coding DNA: TGTGCCAGCACTGGACAGCATGGCTACACCTTC.

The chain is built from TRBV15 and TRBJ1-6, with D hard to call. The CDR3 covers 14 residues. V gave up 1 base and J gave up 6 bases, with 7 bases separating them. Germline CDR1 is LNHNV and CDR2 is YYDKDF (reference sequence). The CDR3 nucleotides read TGTGCCACCAGCAGAGGCGTGCTTAATTCACCCCTCCACTTT. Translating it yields CATSRGVLNSPLHF.

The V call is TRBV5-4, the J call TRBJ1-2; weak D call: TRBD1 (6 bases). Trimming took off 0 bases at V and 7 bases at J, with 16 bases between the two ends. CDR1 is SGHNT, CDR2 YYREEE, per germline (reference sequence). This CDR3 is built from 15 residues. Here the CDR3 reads CASSLARWGGGGYTF. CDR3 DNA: TGTGCCAGCAGCTTGGCCAGATGGGGGGGCGGTGGCTACACCTTC.

CDR3 DNA sequence: TGTGCCAGCCAGAGGATAGCCTACAATGAGCAGTTCTTC. This codes for CASQRIAYNEQFF. The rearrangement links TRBV13 to TRBJ2-1; D remains unclear. The V and J ends lost 8 bases and 2 bases respectively, with 10 bases between them. CDR3 length: 13 residues. The V gene's germline CDR1 is PRHDT and CDR2 FYEKMQ (reference sequence).